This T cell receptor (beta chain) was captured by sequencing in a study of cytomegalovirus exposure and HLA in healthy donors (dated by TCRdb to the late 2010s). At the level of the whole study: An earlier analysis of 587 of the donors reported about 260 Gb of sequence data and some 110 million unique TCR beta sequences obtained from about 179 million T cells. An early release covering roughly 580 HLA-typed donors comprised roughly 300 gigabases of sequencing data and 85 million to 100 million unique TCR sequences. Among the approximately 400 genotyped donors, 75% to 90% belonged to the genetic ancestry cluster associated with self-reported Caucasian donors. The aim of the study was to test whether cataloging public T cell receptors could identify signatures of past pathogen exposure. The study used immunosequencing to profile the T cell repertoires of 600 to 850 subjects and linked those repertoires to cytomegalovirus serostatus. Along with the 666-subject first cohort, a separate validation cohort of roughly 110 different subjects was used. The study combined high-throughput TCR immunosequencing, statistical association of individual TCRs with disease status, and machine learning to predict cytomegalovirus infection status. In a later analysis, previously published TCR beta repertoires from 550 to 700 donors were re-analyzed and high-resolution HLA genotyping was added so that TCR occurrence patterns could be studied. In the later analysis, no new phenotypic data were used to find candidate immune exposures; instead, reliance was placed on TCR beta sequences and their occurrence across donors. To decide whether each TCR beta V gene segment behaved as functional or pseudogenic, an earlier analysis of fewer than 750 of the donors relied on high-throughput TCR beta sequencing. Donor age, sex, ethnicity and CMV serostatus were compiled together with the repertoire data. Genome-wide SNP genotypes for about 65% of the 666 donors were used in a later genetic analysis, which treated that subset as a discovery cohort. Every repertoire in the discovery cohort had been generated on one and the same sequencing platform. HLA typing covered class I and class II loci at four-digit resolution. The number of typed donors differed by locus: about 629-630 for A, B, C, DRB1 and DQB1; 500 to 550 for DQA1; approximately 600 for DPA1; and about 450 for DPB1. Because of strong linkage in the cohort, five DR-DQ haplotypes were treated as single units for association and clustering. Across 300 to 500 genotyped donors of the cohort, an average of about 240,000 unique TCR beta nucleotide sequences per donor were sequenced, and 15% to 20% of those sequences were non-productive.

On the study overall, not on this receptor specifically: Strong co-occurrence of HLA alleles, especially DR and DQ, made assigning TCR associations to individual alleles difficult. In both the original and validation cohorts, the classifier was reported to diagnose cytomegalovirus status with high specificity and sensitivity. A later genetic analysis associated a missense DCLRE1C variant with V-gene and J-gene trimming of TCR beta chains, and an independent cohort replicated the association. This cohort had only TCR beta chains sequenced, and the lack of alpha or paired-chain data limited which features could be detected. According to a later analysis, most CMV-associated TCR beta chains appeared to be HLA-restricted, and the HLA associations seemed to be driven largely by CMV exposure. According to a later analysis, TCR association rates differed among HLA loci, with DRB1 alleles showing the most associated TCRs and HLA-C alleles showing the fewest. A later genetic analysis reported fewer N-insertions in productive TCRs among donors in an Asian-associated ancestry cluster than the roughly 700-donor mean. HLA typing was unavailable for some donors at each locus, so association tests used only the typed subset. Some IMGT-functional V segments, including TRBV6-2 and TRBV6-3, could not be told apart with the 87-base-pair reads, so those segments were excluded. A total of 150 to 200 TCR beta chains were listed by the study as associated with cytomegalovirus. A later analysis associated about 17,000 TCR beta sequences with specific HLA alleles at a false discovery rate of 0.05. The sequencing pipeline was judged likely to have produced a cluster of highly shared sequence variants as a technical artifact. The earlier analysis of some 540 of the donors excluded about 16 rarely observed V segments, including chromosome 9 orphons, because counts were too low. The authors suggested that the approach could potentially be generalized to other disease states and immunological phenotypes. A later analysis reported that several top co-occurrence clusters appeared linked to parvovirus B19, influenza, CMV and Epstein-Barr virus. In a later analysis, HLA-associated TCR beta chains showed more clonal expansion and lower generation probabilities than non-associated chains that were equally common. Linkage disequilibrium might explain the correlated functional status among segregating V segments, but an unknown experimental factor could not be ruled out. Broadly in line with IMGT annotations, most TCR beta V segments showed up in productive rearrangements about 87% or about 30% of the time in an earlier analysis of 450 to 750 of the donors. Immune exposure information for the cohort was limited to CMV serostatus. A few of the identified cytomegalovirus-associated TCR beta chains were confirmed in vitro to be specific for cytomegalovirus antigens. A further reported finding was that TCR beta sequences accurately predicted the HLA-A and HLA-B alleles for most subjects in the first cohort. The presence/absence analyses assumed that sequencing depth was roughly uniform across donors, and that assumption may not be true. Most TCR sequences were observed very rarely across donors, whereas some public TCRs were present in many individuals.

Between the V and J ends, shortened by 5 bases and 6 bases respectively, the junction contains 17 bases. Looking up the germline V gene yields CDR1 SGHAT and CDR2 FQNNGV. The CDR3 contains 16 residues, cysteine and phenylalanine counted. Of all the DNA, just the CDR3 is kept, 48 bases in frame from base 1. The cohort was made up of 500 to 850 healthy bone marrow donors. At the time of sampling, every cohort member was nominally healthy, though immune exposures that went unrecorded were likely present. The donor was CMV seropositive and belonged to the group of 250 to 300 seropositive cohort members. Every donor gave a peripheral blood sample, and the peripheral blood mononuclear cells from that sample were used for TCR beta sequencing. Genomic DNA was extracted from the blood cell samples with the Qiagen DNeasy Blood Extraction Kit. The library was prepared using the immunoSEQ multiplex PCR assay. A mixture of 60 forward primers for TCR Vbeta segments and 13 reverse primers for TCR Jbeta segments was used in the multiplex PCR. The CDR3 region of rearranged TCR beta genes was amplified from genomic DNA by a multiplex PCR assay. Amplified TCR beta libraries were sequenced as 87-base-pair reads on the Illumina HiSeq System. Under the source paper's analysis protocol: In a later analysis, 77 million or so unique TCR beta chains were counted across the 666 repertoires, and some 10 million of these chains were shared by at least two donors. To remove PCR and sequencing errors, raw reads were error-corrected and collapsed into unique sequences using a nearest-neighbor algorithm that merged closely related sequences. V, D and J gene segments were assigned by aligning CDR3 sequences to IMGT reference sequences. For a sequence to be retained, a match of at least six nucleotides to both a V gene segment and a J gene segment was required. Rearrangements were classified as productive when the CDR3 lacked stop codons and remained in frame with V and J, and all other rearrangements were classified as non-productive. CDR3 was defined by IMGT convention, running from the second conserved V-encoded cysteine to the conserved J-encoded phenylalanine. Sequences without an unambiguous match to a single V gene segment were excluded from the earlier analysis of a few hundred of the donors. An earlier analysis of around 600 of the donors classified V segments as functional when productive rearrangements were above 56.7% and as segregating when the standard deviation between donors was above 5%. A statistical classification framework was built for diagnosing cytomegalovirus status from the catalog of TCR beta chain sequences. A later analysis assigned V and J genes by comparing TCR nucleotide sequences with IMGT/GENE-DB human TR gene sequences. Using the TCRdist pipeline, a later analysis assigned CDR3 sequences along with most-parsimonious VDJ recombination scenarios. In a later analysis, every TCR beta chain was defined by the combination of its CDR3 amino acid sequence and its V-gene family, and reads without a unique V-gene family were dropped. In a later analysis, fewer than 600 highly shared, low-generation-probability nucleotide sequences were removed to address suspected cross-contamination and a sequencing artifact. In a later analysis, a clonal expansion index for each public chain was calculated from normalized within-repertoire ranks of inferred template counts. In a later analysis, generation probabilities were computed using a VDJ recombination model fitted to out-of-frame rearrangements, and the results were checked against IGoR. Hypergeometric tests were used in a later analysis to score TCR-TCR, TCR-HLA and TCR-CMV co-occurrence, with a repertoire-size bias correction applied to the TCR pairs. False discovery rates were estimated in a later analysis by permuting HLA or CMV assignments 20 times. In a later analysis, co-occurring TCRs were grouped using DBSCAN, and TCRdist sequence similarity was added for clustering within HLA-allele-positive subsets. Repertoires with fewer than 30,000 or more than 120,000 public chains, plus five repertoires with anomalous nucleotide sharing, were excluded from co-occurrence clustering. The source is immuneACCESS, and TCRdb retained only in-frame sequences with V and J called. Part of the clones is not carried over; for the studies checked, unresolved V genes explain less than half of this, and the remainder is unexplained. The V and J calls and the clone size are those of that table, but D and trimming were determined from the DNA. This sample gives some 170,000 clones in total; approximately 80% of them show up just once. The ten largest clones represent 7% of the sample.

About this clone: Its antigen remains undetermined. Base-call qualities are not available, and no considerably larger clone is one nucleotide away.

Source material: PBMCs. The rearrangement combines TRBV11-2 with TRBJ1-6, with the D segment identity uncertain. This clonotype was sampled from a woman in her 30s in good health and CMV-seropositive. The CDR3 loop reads CASSPIGSRGNSPLHF. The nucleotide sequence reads TGTGCCAGCAGCCCAATCGGCAGCCGCGGTAATTCACCCCTCCACTTT.